This is a list of T cell receptor beta chains from one sample in a study of Graves' ophthalmopathy and Graves' hyperthyroidism. TCRdb used MiXCR to reprocess the multiplex PCR reads, holding one entry per CDR3 protein. This sample has approximately 330,000 distinct CDR3 sequences, with roughly 17% found just once. The sequencing sample was made of peripheral blood. The source of these receptors is an adult man with Graves' ophthalmopathy. CDR3s include the opening cysteine and the closing phenylalanine or tryptophan. D genes are given only for firm matches. Rows give clone size only sometimes, using once, few, many, or a class for an expanded clone.

TRBJ2-3 . 15 TRBV11-3 many TGTGCCAGCAGCTTAACAGGGCTGATAACAGATACGCAGTATTTT CASSLTGLITDTQYF
TRBJ1-1 TRBD1 14 TRBV20-1 many TGCAGTGCACCAATAGGGGACAGGGACACTGAAGCTTTCTTT CSAPIGDRDTEAFF
TRBJ2-7 TRBD1 15 TRBV2 many TGTGCCAGCAGTGACCCGACAGGGGCTTCCTACGAGCAGTACTTC CASSDPTGASYEQYF
TRBJ1-2 TRBD1 14 TRBV28 few TGTGCCAGCAGAAAGCAGGGGGCGTTCCGTGGCTACACCTTC CASRKQGAFRGYTF
TRBJ2-2 . 17 TRBV18 many TGTGCCAGCTCACCCGACCTAGCCGGTATGACGCCCGGGGAGCTGTTTTTT CASSPDLAGMTPGELFF
TRBJ2-7 TRBD2 17 TRBV6-5 . TGTGCCAGCAGTTACTCCCCGGGACTAGCGGGAGCCAACGAGCAGTACTTC CASSYSPGLAGANEQYF
TRBJ2-7 . 14 TRBV28 many TGTGCCAGCCGGAGGCTTAGGGGCTTCGACGAGCAGTACTTC CASRRLRGFDEQYF
TRBJ2-2 . 11 TRBV28 many TGTGCCAGCAGCTCCGGATTGGGGGTGTTTTTT CASSSGLGVFF
TRBJ2-5 TRBD2 18 TRBV6-2/TRBV6-3 many TGTGCCAGCAGTTACACGCCCAGACTAGCGGAAGACCAAGAGACCCAGTACTTC CASSYTPRLAEDQETQYF
TRBJ1-2 . 13 TRBV24-1 many TGTGCCACCAGTGATTGGGACAACTATGGCTACACCTTC CATSDWDNYGYTF
TRBJ2-6 . 14 TRBV28 many TGTGCCAGCAGGGAACTCTCTGGGGCCAACGTCCTGACTTTC CASRELSGANVLTF
TRBJ1-1 . 15 TRBV3-1 many TGTGCCAGCAGCCAAGGGATCCTAGTGAACACTGAAGCTTTCTTT CASSQGILVNTEAFF
TRBJ2-5 TRBD2 14 TRBV2 many TGTGCCAGCAAAGGACTAGCGGGGCAAGAGACCCAGTACTTC CASKGLAGQETQYF
TRBJ2-5 TRBD1 14 TRBV3-1 few TGTGCCAGCAGCCAAGTGGACAGGGAAGAGACCCAGTACTTC CASSQVDREETQYF
TRBJ2-2 . 12 TRBV6-1 . TGTGCCAGCAGTACAGCCACCGGGGAGCTGTTTTTT CASSTATGELFF
TRBJ2-7 . 14 TRBV4-1 many TGCGCCAGCAGCCAAGATATGTTCGGGTTAGAGCAGTACTTC CASSQDMFGLEQYF
TRBJ2-7 . 16 TRBV3-1 few TGTGCCAGCAGCCGTAAAACTCGGGCAGGATACTACGAGCAGTACTTC CASSRKTRAGYYEQYF
TRBJ1-1 . 13 TRBV5-1 many TGCGCCAGTAAACTAGGGGGTCGGCCTGAAGCTTTCTTT CASKLGGRPEAFF
TRBJ2-5 . 14 TRBV6-1 many TGTGCCAGCACCACCCTGGGGCTGGGAGAGACCCAGTACTTC CASTTLGLGETQYF
TRBJ2-7 . 15 TRBV7-2 . TGTGCCAGCAGCGCGAACAGGGGGGGCCGGGACGAGCAGTACTTC CASSANRGGRDEQYF
TRBJ1-2 . 14 TRBV27 . TGTGCCAGCAGGCCAAGGAGGTGGGGATATGGCTACACCTTC CASRPRRWGYGYTF
TRBJ2-2 TRBD2 17 TRBV11-2 many TGTGCCAGCAGTCGGGACTACACCGGGGGGGACACCGGGGAGCTGTTTTTT CASSRDYTGGDTGELFF
TRBJ2-5 . 13 TRBV9 many TGTGCCAGCAGCATCAGAAACTTAGAGACCCAGTACTTC CASSIRNLETQYF
TRBJ2-5 . 13 TRBV6-5 many TGTGCCAGCAGTTACTCCGTCCAAGAGACCCAGTACTTC CASSYSVQETQYF
TRBJ1-1 . 14 TRBV6-5 many TGTGCCAGCAGTTTCCAGGGGATTGCCACTGAAGCTTTCTTT CASSFQGIATEAFF
TRBJ1-5 . 14 TRBV28 many TGTGCCAGCAGGGAACAGGCGCTGGTTCAGCCCCAGCATTTT CASREQALVQPQHF
TRBJ2-2 . 14 TRBV28 . TGTGCCAGCAGTTTACAGGGAAGGCCCGGGGAGCTGTTTTTT CASSLQGRPGELFF
TRBJ2-7 . 16 TRBV20-1 many TGCAGTGCTAGTTCGCGCGAAGGCAGCCTGGCCTACGAGCAGTACTTC CSASSREGSLAYEQYF
TRBJ2-7 TRBD1 15 TRBV27 many TGTGCCAGCAGTTGGATGAACAGGGGTTTCAACGAGCAGTACTTC CASSWMNRGFNEQYF
TRBJ1-1 . 16 TRBV28 many TGTGCCAGCAGTAACCCCTTCGGGGCTGTGAACACTGAAGCTTTCTTT CASSNPFGAVNTEAFF
TRBJ2-5 . 13 TRBV7-3 . TGTGCCAGCAGCGCTACAGACCAAGAGACCCAGTACTTC CASSATDQETQYF
TRBJ2-7 TRBD2 15 TRBV2 many TGTGCCAGCAGTGAAGCGAGGGACTACTTGTACGAGCAGTACTTC CASSEARDYLYEQYF